What follows is one TCR beta chain and its context. As handled by the study authors: ImmunoSEQ supplied junction-only sequences lacking quality scores, so filtering was different. TCRdb's copy holds only in-frame clones and misses some; the assay was immunoSEQ multiplex PCR. Clone size and V and J calls were adopted from that table, with D and trimming inferred from the DNA. The sample lists millions of clones, 85% to 95% occurring once. The sample is drawn from a study of shared clonotypes between healthy human individuals. Study information: In total, the donors were a couple of women and three men aged 18 to 49. Every donor yielded three CD4 naive, three CD4 memory, two CD8 naive and one CD8 memory plate.

CDR1 is MDHEN, CDR2 SYDVKM, per germline. V gave up 2 bases and J gave up 0 bases; unmatched junction bases: 7. The CDR3 has 17 residues. Sequencing was done on a sample of naive CD4+ T cells sorted from blood. The subset is: CD45RA+ positively selected. The chain carries TRBV28 and TRBJ2-7; 10 bases match TRBD2. This TCR came from a man aged 18 to 30 in good health. The CDR3: CASSLRASGRYSYEQYF. The CDR3 DNA follows: TGTGCCAGCAGTTTAAGGGCTAGCGGGAGATACTCCTACGAGCAGTACTTC.